This TCR beta chain derives from a study of beta chain features in type 1 diabetes. CDR3 length equals 15 residues. Deletions cut 2 bases from V and 0 bases from J, with 10 bases between. The germline CDR1 and CDR2 sequences are SEHNR and FQNEAQ (reference sequence). What was sequenced were expressed TCRB transcripts, since all of the isolated RNA had been reverse transcribed. Produced via immunoSEQ multiplex PCR; TCRdb's table is partial and in-frame only. Among about 240,000 clones listed, 25% to 35% were seen once. The chain couples TRBV7-9 to TRBJ1-1; no clear D gene. This clonotype was obtained from a man aged 25-45 years in good health. The sequencing input was central memory CD4+ T cells from blood. CDR3 protein: CASSLRAALNTEAFF. DNA of the CDR3: TGTGCCAGCAGCTTAAGGGCGGCCTTGAACACTGAAGCTTTCTTT.